Described below is a single TCR beta chain sequence and its context. The antigen is unknown. Once extracted for a subset, genomic DNA was divided evenly among several immunoSEQ plates. As originally analysed: Junction-only immunoSEQ data arrived without quality scores, meaning filtering differed. TCRdb keeps only in-frame clones here, not all; method: immunoSEQ multiplex PCR. Clone size and the V and J calls come from that table; the DNA yielded D and trimming. The sample lists millions of clones, approximately 94% occurring once. These data belong to a study of shared clonotypes between healthy human individuals. Study-level results: Across a handful of donors, naive CD4 shared around 5%, naive CD8 under 4%, memory CD4 roughly 2.4%, memory CD8 about 0.4%. Among the subsets, naive ones generally showed larger estimated richness than memory ones.

CDR3 length equals 15 residues. Per the germline V gene, CDR1 is SGHVS and CDR2 is FQNEAQ. V trimming: 1 base; J trimming: 7 bases; junction bases outside the gene matches: 10. Cells designated naive CD8 were CD45RO-negative and were positively selected for CCR7, with terminally differentiated effector memory CD45RA+ cells excluded. This chain uses TRBV7-8 with TRBJ2-7; TRBD1 agrees at 7 bases. The sequence came from a man younger than 35 in good health. The sample consisted of naive CD8+ T cells sorted from blood. CDR3 loop: CASSLGDSRPLEQYF. In DNA, the CDR3 is TGTGCCAGCAGCTTAGGGGACAGCCGACCTTTGGAGCAGTACTTC.